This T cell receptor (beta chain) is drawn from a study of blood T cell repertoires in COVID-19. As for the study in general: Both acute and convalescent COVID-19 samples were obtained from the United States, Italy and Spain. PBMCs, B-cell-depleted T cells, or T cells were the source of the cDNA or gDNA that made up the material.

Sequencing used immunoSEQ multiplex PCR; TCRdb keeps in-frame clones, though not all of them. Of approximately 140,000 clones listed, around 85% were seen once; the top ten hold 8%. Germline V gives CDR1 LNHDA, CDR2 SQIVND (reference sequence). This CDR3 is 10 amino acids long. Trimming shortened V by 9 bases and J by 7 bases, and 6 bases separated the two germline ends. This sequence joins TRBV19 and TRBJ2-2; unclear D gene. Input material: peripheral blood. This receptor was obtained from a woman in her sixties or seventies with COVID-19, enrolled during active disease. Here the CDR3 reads CASEDGELFF. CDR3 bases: TGTGCCAGCGAGGACGGGGAGCTGTTTTTT.